The 23 T cell receptor beta chains in this list originate from one sample, sequenced in a study of shared clonotypes between healthy human individuals (dated by TCRdb to the early 2020s). Receptor libraries were prepared by the immunoSEQ multiplex PCR assay. Entries here come from immuneACCESS through TCRdb and include only in-frame sequences with V and J called. Some clones fail to appear in such tables; in the studies checked, an unresolved V gene covers under half of the shortfall, and the cause of the remainder is unknown. The sample table contains about 1 million clones; only one count was recorded for 75% to 80% of them. The ten largest make up under 0.6% of the sample. The source material was memory CD4+ T cells from PBMCs. According to the study, the label for this sample's cell subset or site signals: CD45RA-negative fraction. The receptors here all came from a man aged 18 to 29 in good health. Some clones in this sample may be carry-over from other donors' samples.

The rearrangement joins TRBV10-3 to TRBJ1-1; 9 bases map to TRBD1. The CDR3 has 15 residues. The germline V gene has CDR1 ENHRY and CDR2 SYGVKD. After removal of 4 bases from V and 4 bases from J, the junction contained 7 bases not matched to a gene. CDR3 sequence (DNA): TGTGCCATCAGTGCCCCGGACAGGGGTGGCACTGAAGCTTTCTTT. This gives the protein CAISAPDRGGTEAFF.

This clone appeared a few times. The chain is built from TRBV2 and TRBJ2-7, with a weak D call TRBD2 (6 bases). V lost 6 bases and J lost 4, with 16 bases in between. CDR3 length: 14 residues. CDR1 is SNHLY and CDR2 is FYNNEI in the germline V gene. CDR3 sequence (DNA): TGTGCCAGCAGCCTCATTCGCGGGGATTACGAGCAGTACTTC. Its translation is CASSLIRGDYEQYF.

A word on this clone: The sample contains more than one DNA sequence encoding this CDR3. V usage is TRBV5-1 and J usage is TRBJ2-5; TRBD1 is a possible D gene (5 bases). Per the germline V gene, CDR1 is SGHRS and CDR2 is YFSETQ. CDR3 length equals 13 residues. Trimming took 4 bases from V and 1 from J, leaving 8 bases between them. CDR3 nucleotide sequence: TGCGCCAGCAGCCAGGGTGTCCAAGAGACCCAGTACTTC. Translation gives CASSQGVQETQYF.

The V and J genes are TRBV5-6 and TRBJ2-1, with 10 bases identical to TRBD1. Germline lookup yields CDR1 SGHDT and CDR2 YYEEEE. Trimming at V came to 6 bases and at J to 7 bases, leaving 7 bases not matched to a gene. This CDR3 is 14 amino acids long. The CDR3 region is CASTRDRGMNEQFF. The CDR3 nucleotides are TGTGCCAGCACCCGGGACAGGGGAATGAATGAGCAGTTCTTC.

This chain connects TRBV5-1 to TRBJ2-5; D is ambiguous. Per the germline V gene, CDR1 is SGHRS and CDR2 is YFSETQ. There are 13 residues in the CDR3. Between the trimmed V and J ends, which lost 2 bases and 0 bases, there was a span of 5 bases. This chain's CDR3 is CASSFSNQETQYF. The CDR3 DNA follows: TGCGCCAGCAGCTTCTCCAACCAAGAGACCCAGTACTTC.

The gene calls are TRBV11-2 and TRBJ2-3; 7 positions agree with TRBD2. The CDR3 spans 16 residues. The germline CDR1 and CDR2 sequences are SGHAT and FQNNGV. After removal of 0 bases from V and 6 bases from J, the junction contained 9 bases not matched to a gene. This chain's CDR3 is CASSLDRGGGWDTQYF. CDR3 bases: TGTGCCAGCAGCTTAGATCGCGGGGGAGGGTGGGATACGCAGTATTTT.

The rearrangement links TRBV7-8 to TRBJ2-1; D uncertain. V gave up 4 bases and J gave up 10 bases, with 17 bases separating them. Per the germline V gene, CDR1 is SGHVS and CDR2 is FQNEAQ. The CDR3 covers 14 residues. CDR3 sequence (DNA): TGTGCCAGCAGCTCCCTCGTGCCTAATATAGAGCAGTTCTTC. The encoded protein is CASSSLVPNIEQFF.

V gene TRBV28 combines with J gene TRBJ1-2; the D gene is possibly TRBD1 (5 bases). CDR3 length equals 13 residues. The germline CDR1 and CDR2 sequences are MDHEN and SYDVKM. The germline V and J ends were trimmed by 7 bases and 7 bases, with 16 bases remaining between them. This CDR3 reads CASITRGVGGYTF. DNA for the CDR3: TGTGCCAGCATTACTAGAGGGGTGGGTGGCTACACCTTC.

This chain links TRBV7-9 with TRBJ1-4; D is unresolved. CDR1 and CDR2 from the germline V gene are SEHNR and FQNEAQ (reference sequence). This CDR3 comprises 12 residues. Between the trimmed V and J ends, which lost 5 bases and 16 bases, there was a span of 17 bases. The DNA for the CDR3 is TGTGCCAGCAGCACAGACCCGGAAAGACCGTTTTTT. Translating it yields CASSTDPERPFF.

The chain employs TRBV10-3 and TRBJ2-5; tentatively, D is TRBD1 or TRBD2 (5 bases each). The CDR3 runs 15 residues. Germline V lookup: CDR1 ENHRY, CDR2 SYGVKD. The V gene lost 3 bases and the J gene lost 7 bases, with 18 bases spanning the gap. CDR3 protein: CAISDKPGTARTQYF. CDR3 nucleotide sequence: TGTGCCATCAGTGATAAACCCGGGACCGCCAGGACCCAGTACTTC.

This clone has at least ten counts. The sample holds other DNA sequences that translate to the same CDR3. This sequence joins TRBV28 and TRBJ1-2; TRBD1 matches at 7 bases. The germline V gene has CDR1 MDHEN and CDR2 SYDVKM. V shed 5 bases and J 0 bases; nucleotides not matched to a gene: 0. The CDR3 length is 13 residues. The CDR3 nucleotides read TGTGCCAGCAGTGGGACAGCTAACTATGGCTACACCTTC. It is translated as CASSGTANYGYTF.

Comment on this clone: This CDR3 is also generated by other DNA sequences in the sample. This chain links TRBV6-5 with TRBJ2-2; D unclear. Germline values: CDR1 MNHEY, CDR2 SVGAGI. The CDR3 length is 15 residues. With 2 bases removed from V and 2 bases from J, the gap between germline ends came to 9 bases. In DNA form, the CDR3 reads TGTGCCAGCAGTTACCGGCCGGTAAACACCGGGGAGCTGTTTTTT. Encoded protein: CASSYRPVNTGELFF.

V usage is TRBV6-1 and J usage is TRBJ2-1, with 9 bases that match TRBD2. The CDR3 is made up of 13 amino acids. From germline, CDR1 is MNHNS and CDR2 SASEGT. Trimming cost V 4 bases and J 13 bases; bases outside gene matches: 8. CDR3 loop: CASSAAGGPFQFF. CDR3 nucleotide sequence: TGTGCCAGCAGTGCGGCGGGAGGGCCGTTTCAGTTCTTC.

The chain is built from TRBV21-1 and TRBJ1-5. TRBV21-1 is described as a pseudogene. This CDR3 is built from 14 residues. DNA of the CDR3: TGTGCCAGCAGCAAACGCGAGGGAGTTCAGCCCCAGCATTTT. Its translation is CASSKREGVQPQHF.

This clone occurred a few times. This chain joins TRBV7-2 and TRBJ2-7; tentative D call: TRBD1 (6 bases). The CDR3 is 14 amino acids. With 4 bases removed from V and 2 bases from J, the gap between germline ends came to 12 bases. Germline lookup yields CDR1 SGHTA and CDR2 FQGNSA. The CDR3 region has the DNA TGTGCCAGCAGCTCGAACAGGGTTGCCTACGAGCAGTACTTC. This codes for CASSSNRVAYEQYF.

This chain links TRBV5-6 with TRBJ1-3, with D perhaps matching TRBD1 (5 bases). The CDR3 consists of 13 residues. V lost 4 bases and J lost 7, with 12 bases in between. Germline values: CDR1 SGHDT, CDR2 YYEEEE. The CDR3 reads CASSQEKGNTIYF. The CDR3 DNA reads TGTGCCAGCAGCCAAGAAAAGGGGAACACCATATATTTT. Drawing the rest from reference TRBV5-6 and TRBJ1-3, the complete variable domain is DAGVTQSPTHLIKTRGQQVTLRCSPKSGHDTVSWYQQALGQGPQFIFQYYEEEERQRGNFPDRFSGHQFPNYSSELNVNALLLGDSALYLCASSQEKGNTIYFGEGSWLTVV.

This clone has more than one count but fewer than ten. The chain recombines TRBV30 with TRBJ1-1; the match to TRBD1 covers 8 bases. This CDR3 has 16 amino acids. J gave up 0 bases and V 3 bases, and 9 bases lay outside the gene matches. Germline CDR1 GTSNPN, CDR2 SVGIG (reference sequence). The CDR3 here is CAWRGGQGNMNTEAFF. As DNA, the CDR3 is TGTGCCTGGAGGGGAGGACAGGGAAACATGAACACTGAAGCTTTCTTT.

This chain connects TRBV11-3 to TRBJ2-1; possible D gene TRBD1, 6 bases. This CDR3 is built from 13 residues. V was cut by 5 bases and J by 3 bases, with 8 bases left in between. Germline lookup yields CDR1 SGHNT and CDR2 YENEEA. CDR3 region: CASSRQVYNEQFF. The DNA for the CDR3 is TGTGCCAGCAGCCGACAGGTCTACAATGAGCAGTTCTTC.

This clone was counted many times. The chain employs TRBV4-1 and TRBJ2-1; possible D gene TRBD2, 5 bases. Trimming pared 5 bases from V and 0 bases from J, leaving 23 bases between. The CDR3 sequence is 19 residues long. Germline CDR1 is MGHRA and CDR2 is YSYEKL. CDR3 DNA sequence: TGCGCCAGCAGCTCCTCTCGAGCGGAGGTCCGGAGCTCCTACAATGAGCAGTTCTTC. Protein: CASSSSRAEVRSSYNEQFF.

The chain carries TRBV5-4 and TRBJ2-1; 8 positions agree with TRBD2. The V segment lost 4 bases and the J segment 8 bases; nucleotides outside the gene matches: 2. The CDR3 loop spans 12 amino acids. Per germline, CDR1 SGHNT and CDR2 YYREEE (reference sequence). The chain's CDR3 is CASSTSGDEQFF. In DNA form, the CDR3 reads TGTGCCAGCAGCACTAGCGGAGATGAGCAGTTCTTC.

V and J are TRBV9 and TRBJ1-1; no clear D. The CDR3 has 12 amino acids. CDR1 and CDR2 (germline): SGDLS, YYNGEE. The V end was cut by 4 bases, the J end by 11 bases, with 15 bases between. Here the CDR3 reads CASSPEIGGAFF. In nucleotides, the CDR3 is TGTGCCAGCAGCCCGGAAATCGGTGGGGCTTTCTTT.

V gene TRBV27 combines with J gene TRBJ1-2, with 9 bases that match TRBD1. With 9 bases clipped from V and 3 bases from J, the junction kept 2 bases outside the gene matches. Germline CDR1 and CDR2: MNHEY and SMNVEV (reference sequence). The CDR3 is made up of 12 amino acids. The CDR3 loop reads CASGDRDYGYTF. For the CDR3, the DNA is TGTGCCAGTGGGGACAGGGACTATGGCTACACCTTC.

The V call is TRBV5-1, the J call TRBJ2-2; the match to TRBD2 covers 12 bases. Trimming took 3 bases from V and 5 from J; bases not matched to a gene: 2. The V gene's germline CDR1 is SGHRS and CDR2 YFSETQ. The length of the CDR3 is 15 residues. Here the CDR3 reads CASSWLAGGTGELFF. The CDR3 DNA is TGCGCCAGCAGCTGGCTAGCGGGAGGGACCGGGGAGCTGTTTTTT.